This TCR beta chain came from a study of T cell responses to AZD1222 COVID-19 vaccine (dated by TCRdb to the early 2020s). Context from the whole study: TCR sequencing covered some 240 trial participants: around 210 given two doses of AZD1222 and 26 given two doses of MenACWY control vaccine. Enrollment into the trials was organized by age into subgroups of 18-55, 56-69 and 70-plus years, and those subgroups contained approximately 150, 30 and 60 TCR-sequenced participants, respectively. The investigation overall reported the following: Participants were mostly white British and included more females than males, and it was suggested by the authors that clonal diversity may have been underestimated. Conclusions about previously exposed vaccinees are limited, since just a handful of AZD1222 recipients were seropositive for SARS-CoV-2 at baseline. Vaccine-associated CD4 TCRs spanned the whole spike protein, with dominant responses in regions 160-218 and 743-854. In the small 56-69-year group, the increase in depth fell short of significance, most likely because of low power. Because no samples from the day 14 peak response were available, repertoires could be characterized only after the peak T cell response. After two AZD1222 doses, both the breadth and the depth of spike-specific TCRs were significantly higher than at day 0 and than in MenACWY recipients. Epitopes outside the regions mutated in the B.1.351 and B.1.1.7 variants were reportedly recognized by nearly half of the unique spike-specific TCRs.

Explained via the paper, the time point label denotes: about 28 days (+/-7) after the second vaccine dose. This sample's treatment or condition label indicates: meningococcal conjugate vaccine given as trial control. Vaccinee samples came from UK trials COV001 and COV002, including a single-blind randomized controlled phase 2/3 trial of AZD1222 (ChAdOx1 nCoV-19) in healthy adults. For TCRbeta chain sequencing, PBMC samples from trial participants were taken at day 0 and at day 28 after the second dose. The CDR3 regions of human TCRbeta chains were subjected to immunosequencing. In the paper's pipeline: Repertoire TCRs were checked for matches against a reference library of SARS-CoV-2-specific TCRs that had been generated using the MIRA antigen-specificity platform. Breadth meant the fraction of unique TCRs that were SARS-CoV-2-associated, whereas depth meant the fraction of total T cells that were SARS-CoV-2-associated. Using the MIRA data, each spike-specific TCR was mapped to the spike region that the TCR reacts to and placed in a CD4 or CD8 class. Log10-transformed breadth and depth values were compared by one-way ANOVA with Sidak's multiple comparisons tests. The immuneACCESS repertoire file appears here via TCRdb, limited to in-frame rearrangements. These files lack a portion of the clones; in checked studies, under half of the deficit traces to unresolved V genes, and the cause of the others is not known. V and J calls and clone size are given by that table; D and trimming were obtained from the DNA. In this sample the table shows about 200,000 clones, more than 90% of which occur a single time. Around 3.6% of the sample comes from the top ten.

The CDR3 sequence holds 12 residues, the cysteine and phenylalanine included. This entry keeps only the CDR3 DNA: 36 bases, framed from base 1. Between the V and J ends, shortened by 2 bases and 14 bases respectively, the junction contains 11 bases. The germline V gene gives CDR1 as SGHDT and CDR2 as YYEEEE. To note about this clone: Which antigen it targets is not known. Within one base of it there is no much larger clone, and no base qualities were kept.

Here the sequenced sample was peripheral blood, taken 28 days after the second dose of the MenACWY control vaccine. The TCR sequence derives from an adult who received the MenACWY meningococcal vaccine as a control. This chain joins TRBV5-6 to TRBJ1-6; there is no confident call for the D gene. The DNA is TGTGCCAGCAGCTTTATCAGAACTTCCCTCCACTTT. Its protein product is CASSFIRTSLHF. Extended through the reference TRBV5-6 and TRBJ1-6 proteins, this CDR3 yields the full variable domain: DAGVTQSPTHLIKTRGQQVTLRCSPKSGHDTVSWYQQALGQGPQFIFQYYEEEERQRGNFPDRFSGHQFPNYSSELNVNALLLGDSALYLCASSFIRTSLHFGNGTRLTVT.